The clone carrying this TCR beta chain was observed a few times. The CDR3 totals 15 residues. V lost 5 bases, J lost 5 bases, and 20 bases lay in between. CDR1 DFQATT and CDR2 SNEGSKA come from the germline V gene (reference sequence). This sample was taken from a study of response to subunit inactivated influenza vaccine. A single record per CDR3 protein comes from TCRdb applying MiXCR to the RT-PCR reads. The table includes about 800,000 distinct CDR3 sequences, around 20% detected once. This specimen consisted of PBMCs from blood, obtained roughly 5 days after vaccination. The receptor comes from a man aged 45-65 years who received an inactivated influenza vaccine. The chain recombines TRBV20-1 with TRBJ2-3; D is possibly TRBD2 (6 bases). CDR3 nucleotides: TGCAGTGCTGAAGGCGGGGAGAGGTCGGTAGATACGCAGTATTTT. Residues: CSAEGGERSVDTQYF.